This T cell receptor (beta chain) was sequenced during a study of long-term antiretroviral therapy in people with HIV. V gave up 6 bases and J gave up 16 bases; unmatched junction bases: 13. The CDR3 sequence is 13 residues long. Per the germline V gene, CDR1 is MNHNS and CDR2 is SASEGT. Every donor contributed at least one pre-ART and at least two post-ART PBMC samples. The assay, immunoSEQ v3.0, was run at survey level. TCRdb's table, derived via immunoSEQ multiplex PCR, lists solely in-frame clones and lacks some. Among 20,000 or so clones, approximately 80% were seen once, and the ten largest hold more than 3.5%.

The sequenced sample was unsorted PBMCs, obtained about 5.7 years after starting antiretroviral therapy. The V and J genes are TRBV6-1 and TRBJ1-5; 9 bases are shared with TRBD1. This sequence was found in a young man with HIV. CDR3 in DNA: TGTGCCAGCAGCTCGGGACAGGGACTAATCGTACATTTT. Translated: CASSSGQGLIVHF.